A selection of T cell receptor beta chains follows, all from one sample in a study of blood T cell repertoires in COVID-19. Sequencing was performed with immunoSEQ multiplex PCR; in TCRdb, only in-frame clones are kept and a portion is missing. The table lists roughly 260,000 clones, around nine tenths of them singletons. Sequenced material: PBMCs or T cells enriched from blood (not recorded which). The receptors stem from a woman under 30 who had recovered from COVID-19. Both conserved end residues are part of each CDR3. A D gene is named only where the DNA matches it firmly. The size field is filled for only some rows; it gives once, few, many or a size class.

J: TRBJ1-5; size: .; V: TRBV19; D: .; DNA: TGTGCCAGTAGTACTAGGCAGGGGATAAGCAATCAGCCCCAGCATTTT; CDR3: CASSTRQGISNQPQHF
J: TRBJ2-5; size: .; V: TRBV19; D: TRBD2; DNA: TGTGCCTCCGCGACTAGCGGCTCTGGAGAGACCCAGTACTTC; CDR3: CASATSGSGETQYF
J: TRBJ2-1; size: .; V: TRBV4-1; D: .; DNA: TGCGCCAGCAGCCTTCCTAAGGTCCCAGGGTACACCTACAATGAGCAGTTCTTC; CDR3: CASSLPKVPGYTYNEQFF
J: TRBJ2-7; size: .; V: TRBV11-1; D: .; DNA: TGTGCCAGCAACGACCCTGGCGGAAGCTCCTACGAGCAGTACTTC; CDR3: CASNDPGGSSYEQYF
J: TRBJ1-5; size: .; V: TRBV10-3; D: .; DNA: TGTGCCATCAGTGAGTCCGTCACCGGGGGTCAGCCCCAGCATTTT; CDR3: CAISESVTGGQPQHF
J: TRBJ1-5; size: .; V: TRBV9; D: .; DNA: TGTGCCAGCAGCGTAGGAGGAAATAATCAGCCCCAGCATTTT; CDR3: CASSVGGNNQPQHF
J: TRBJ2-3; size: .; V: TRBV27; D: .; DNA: TGTGCCAGCAGCAGAAACACCGGGACACCGAGCACAGATACGCAGTATTTT; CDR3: CASSRNTGTPSTDTQYF
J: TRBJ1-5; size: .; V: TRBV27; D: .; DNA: TGTGCCAGCAGTTTTTCACAGAGCTATCAGCCCCAGCATTTT; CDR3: CASSFSQSYQPQHF
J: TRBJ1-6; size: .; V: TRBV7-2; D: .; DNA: TGTGCCAGCAGCTTAGCGCCAGGCCGGAATTCACCCCTCCACTTT; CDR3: CASSLAPGRNSPLHF
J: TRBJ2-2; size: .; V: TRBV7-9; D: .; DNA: TGTGCCAGCAGCCCGGGACACTTATTCACCGGGGAGCTGTTTTTT; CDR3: CASSPGHLFTGELFF
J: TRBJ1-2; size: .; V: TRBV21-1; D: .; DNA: TGTGCCAAGTGGGACAAAGGGTATGGCTACACCTTC; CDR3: CAKWDKGYGYTF
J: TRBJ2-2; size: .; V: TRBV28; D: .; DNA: TGTGCCAGCAGTTTTGTGGTGGGAGCCATGAACACCGGGGAGCTGTTTTTT; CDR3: CASSFVVGAMNTGELFF
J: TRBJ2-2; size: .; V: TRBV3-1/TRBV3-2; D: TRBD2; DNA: TGTGCCAGCAGCCAAGACGTAGCGGGGGTCCGGGAGCTGTTTTTT; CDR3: CASSQDVAGVRELFF
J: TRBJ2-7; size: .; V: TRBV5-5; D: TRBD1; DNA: TGTGCCAGCAGTAGCCGACAGGGAATCTACGAGCAGTACTTC; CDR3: CASSSRQGIYEQYF
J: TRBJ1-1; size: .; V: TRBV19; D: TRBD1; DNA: TGTGCCAGTAGTCTGGGACAGGCGAACACTGAAGCTTTCTTT; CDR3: CASSLGQANTEAFF
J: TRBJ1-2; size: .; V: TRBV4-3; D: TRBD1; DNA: TGCGCCAGCAGCCAGTCGACAGGGGCGAATCATGGCTACACCTTC; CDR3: CASSQSTGANHGYTF
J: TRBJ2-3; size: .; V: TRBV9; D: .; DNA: TGTGCCAGCAGCGCTAGTAAGGGCACAGATACGCAGTATTTT; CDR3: CASSASKGTDTQYF
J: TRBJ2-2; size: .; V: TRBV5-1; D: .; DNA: TGCGCCAGCAGCTTGGGCATTAGCACCGGGGAGCTGTTTTTT; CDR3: CASSLGISTGELFF
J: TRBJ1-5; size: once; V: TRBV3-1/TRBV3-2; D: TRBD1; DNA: TGTGCCAGCAGCCCAGGGACAGGGGACTATCAGCCCCAGCATTTT; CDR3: CASSPGTGDYQPQHF
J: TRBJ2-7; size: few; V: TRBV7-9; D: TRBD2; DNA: TGTGCCAGCAGCGTTAGCGGGGGCGACGAGCAGTACTTC; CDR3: CASSVSGGDEQYF
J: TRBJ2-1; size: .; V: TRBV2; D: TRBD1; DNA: TGTGCCAGCAGAGCCCCCGACAGGGTTTGGGGCAATGAGCAGTTCTTC; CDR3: CASRAPDRVWGNEQFF
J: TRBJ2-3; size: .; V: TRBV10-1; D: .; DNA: TGCGCCAGCCCGCAGGGGACAGATACGCAGTATTTT; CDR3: CASPQGTDTQYF
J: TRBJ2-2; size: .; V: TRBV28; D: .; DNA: TGTGCCAGCAAGCCCTTAGACAGGATGAACACCGGGGAGCTGTTTTTT; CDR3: CASKPLDRMNTGELFF
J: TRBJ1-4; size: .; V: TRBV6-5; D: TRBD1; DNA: TGTGCCAGCAGTCGGGGGACAGGGGAGGAAAAACTGTTTTTT; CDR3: CASSRGTGEEKLFF
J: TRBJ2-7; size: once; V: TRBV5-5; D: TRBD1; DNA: TGTGCCAGCAGCTTAATACAGGGGGCGGGAGAGCAGTACTTC; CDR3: CASSLIQGAGEQYF
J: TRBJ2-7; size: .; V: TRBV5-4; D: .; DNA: TGTGCCAGCAGCTCCCCTGGGGGGAGCTCCTACGAGCAGTACTTC; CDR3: CASSSPGGSSYEQYF
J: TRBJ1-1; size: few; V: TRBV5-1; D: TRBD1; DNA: TGCGCCAGCAGCTTAACCGGGACAGGAAACACTGAAGCTTTCTTT; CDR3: CASSLTGTGNTEAFF
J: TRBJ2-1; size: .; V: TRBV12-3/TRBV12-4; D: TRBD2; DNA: TGTGCCAGCAGTAAGTTTGCGGGGGGTGAGCAGTTCTTC; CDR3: CASSKFAGGEQFF
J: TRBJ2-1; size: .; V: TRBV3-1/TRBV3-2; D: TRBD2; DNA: TGTGCCAGCAGCCGCGGACTAGCGGGTGACAATGAGCAGTTCTTC; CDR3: CASSRGLAGDNEQFF
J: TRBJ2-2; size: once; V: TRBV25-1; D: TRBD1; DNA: TGTGCCGCAGGGGACAGCCCATTAACCGGGGAGCTGTTTTTT; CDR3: CAAGDSPLTGELFF
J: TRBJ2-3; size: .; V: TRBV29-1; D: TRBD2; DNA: TGCAGCGTTGAAGAATTCGGCGGGAGGGGAGTTTTT; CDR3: CSVEEFGGRGVF
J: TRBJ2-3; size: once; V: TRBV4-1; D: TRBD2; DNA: TGCGCCAGCAGCCAAGAGGGCGGGGGGCGCACAGATACGCAGTATTTT; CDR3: CASSQEGGGRTDTQYF
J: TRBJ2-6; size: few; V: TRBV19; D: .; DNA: TGTGCCAGTATCAGGGCGGAATCTGGGGCCAACGTCCTGACTTTC; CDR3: CASIRAESGANVLTF
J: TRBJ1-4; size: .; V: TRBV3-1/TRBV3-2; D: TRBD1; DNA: TGTGCCAGCAGCCAAGTACCGACAGGGGTGTTCGAAAAACTGTTTTTT; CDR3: CASSQVPTGVFEKLFF
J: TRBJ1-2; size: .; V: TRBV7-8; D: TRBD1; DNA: TGTGCCAGCAGCTTAGAAGGTCGACAGGGAAACTATGGCTACACCTTC; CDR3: CASSLEGRQGNYGYTF
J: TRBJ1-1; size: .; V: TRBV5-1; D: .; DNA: TGCGCCAGCACCCAAAGAACAGGTATCACTGAAGCTTTCTTT; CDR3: CASTQRTGITEAFF
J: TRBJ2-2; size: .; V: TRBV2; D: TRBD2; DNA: TGTGCCAGCATTATAGGACTAGCGGGAGTTCGGGAGCTGTTTTTT; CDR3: CASIIGLAGVRELFF
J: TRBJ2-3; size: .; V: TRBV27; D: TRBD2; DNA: TGTGCCAGCAGTTTCGGGACTAGCGGGACGCTTGATACGCAGTATTTT; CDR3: CASSFGTSGTLDTQYF